The source of this T cell receptor (beta chain) is a study of beta chain features in type 1 diabetes. Expressed TCRB transcripts were sequenced because the isolated RNA had all been reverse transcribed beforehand. There were some 3.6 million reads on average in the naive, central memory and regulatory T cell samples. The table came from immunoSEQ multiplex PCR; TCRdb's copy has only in-frame clones and leaves some out. The profile covers 240,000 or so clones, with roughly 21% appearing a single time and 0.028% taken by the ten largest. Study-wide findings and caveats: Among all four CD4+ subsets, Type 1 diabetes patients had TCRB CDR3s that were moderately but significantly shorter. With patients and controls alike, PCR might favor shorter templates to an equal degree.

Sorted populations all exceeded 95% purity. In regard to this clone: The antigen remains unidentified.

This TCR was recovered from a woman aged 40 to 50 with type 1 diabetes. The material sequenced was naive CD4+ T cells from blood.

The CDR3 sequence is CAWSDGAYEQYF. In DNA, the CDR3 is TGTGCCTGGAGTGACGGGGCCTACGAGCAGTACTTC. The chain combines TRBV30 with TRBJ2-7, with a weak D call TRBD2 (5 bases). V lost 1 base to trimming and J lost 2 bases, with 6 bases between them. From germline, CDR1 is GTSNPN and CDR2 SVGIG (reference sequence). The CDR3 consists of 12 residues.